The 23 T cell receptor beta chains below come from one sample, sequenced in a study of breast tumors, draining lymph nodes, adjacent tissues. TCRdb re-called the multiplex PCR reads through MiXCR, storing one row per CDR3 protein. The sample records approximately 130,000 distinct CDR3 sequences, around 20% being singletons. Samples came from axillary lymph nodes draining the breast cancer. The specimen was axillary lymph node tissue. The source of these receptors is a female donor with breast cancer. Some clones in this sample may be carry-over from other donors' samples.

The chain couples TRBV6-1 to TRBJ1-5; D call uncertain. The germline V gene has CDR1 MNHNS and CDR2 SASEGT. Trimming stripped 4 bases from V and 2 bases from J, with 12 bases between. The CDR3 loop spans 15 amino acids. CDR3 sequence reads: CASSGGLRGNQPQHF. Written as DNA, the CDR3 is TGTGCCAGCAGTGGGGGTCTACGGGGCAATCAGCCCCAGCATTTT.

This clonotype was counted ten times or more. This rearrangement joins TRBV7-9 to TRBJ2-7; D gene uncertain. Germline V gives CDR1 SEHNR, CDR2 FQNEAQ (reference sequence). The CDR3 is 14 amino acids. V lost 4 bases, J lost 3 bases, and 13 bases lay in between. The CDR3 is CASSSTDGYYEQYF. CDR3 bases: TGTGCCAGCAGCTCCACGGACGGGTACTACGAGCAGTACTTC.

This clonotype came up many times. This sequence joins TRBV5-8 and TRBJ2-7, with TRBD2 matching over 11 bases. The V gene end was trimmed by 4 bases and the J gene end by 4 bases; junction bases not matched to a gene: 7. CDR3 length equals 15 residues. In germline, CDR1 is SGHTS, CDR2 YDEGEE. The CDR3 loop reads CASSQTSGSIYEQYF. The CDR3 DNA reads TGTGCCAGCAGCCAAACTAGCGGGAGCATTTACGAGCAGTACTTC.

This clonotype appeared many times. The CDR3 DNA is TGTGCCAGCAGCTTAGATGGGGGGATCGAGCAGTACTTC. Translation: CASSLDGGIEQYF. V and J are TRBV11-2 and TRBJ2-7, with D possibly TRBD2 on 6 matching bases. The CDR3 totals 13 residues. Looked up from germline, CDR1 is SGHAT and CDR2 is FQNNGV. Trimming took off 0 bases at V and 6 bases at J, with 9 bases between the two ends.

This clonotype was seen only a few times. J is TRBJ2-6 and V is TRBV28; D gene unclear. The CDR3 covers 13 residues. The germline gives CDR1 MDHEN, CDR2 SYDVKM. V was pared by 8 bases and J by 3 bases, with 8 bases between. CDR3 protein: CASGRVGANVLTF. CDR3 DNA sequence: TGTGCCAGCGGAAGGGTTGGGGCCAACGTCCTGACTTTC.

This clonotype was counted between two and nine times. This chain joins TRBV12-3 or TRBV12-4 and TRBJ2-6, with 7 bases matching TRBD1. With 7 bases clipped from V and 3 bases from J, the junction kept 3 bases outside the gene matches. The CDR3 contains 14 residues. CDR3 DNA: TGTGCCAGCACCCAGGGGGTTGGGGCCAACGTCCTGACTTTC. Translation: CASTQGVGANVLTF.

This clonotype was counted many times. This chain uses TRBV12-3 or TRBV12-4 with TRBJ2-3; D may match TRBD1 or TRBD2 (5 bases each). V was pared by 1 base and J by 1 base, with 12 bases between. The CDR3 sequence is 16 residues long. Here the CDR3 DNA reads TGTGCCAGCAGTTTAGGTACTAGGGGTCGCACAGATACGCAGTATTTT. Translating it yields CASSLGTRGRTDTQYF.

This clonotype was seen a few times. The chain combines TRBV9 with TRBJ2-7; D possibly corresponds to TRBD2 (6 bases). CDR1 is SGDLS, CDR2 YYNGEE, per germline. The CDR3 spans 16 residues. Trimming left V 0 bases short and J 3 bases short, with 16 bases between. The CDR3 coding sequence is TGTGCCAGCAGCGTAGGTGGGTCGGGAGTAAGCTACGAGCAGTACTTC. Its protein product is CASSVGGSGVSYEQYF.

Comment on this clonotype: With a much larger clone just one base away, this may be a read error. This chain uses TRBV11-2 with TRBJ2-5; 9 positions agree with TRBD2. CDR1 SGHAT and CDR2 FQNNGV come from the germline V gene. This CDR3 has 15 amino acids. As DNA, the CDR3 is TGTGTCAGCAGCTTAGGGCTAGCGGGAAGAGAGACCCAGTACTTC. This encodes CVSSLGLAGRETQYF.

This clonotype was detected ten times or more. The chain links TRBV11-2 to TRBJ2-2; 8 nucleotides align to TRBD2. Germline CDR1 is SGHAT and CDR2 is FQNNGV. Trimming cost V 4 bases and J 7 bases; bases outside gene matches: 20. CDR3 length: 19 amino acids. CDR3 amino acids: CASSSTPPGSGRYGGELFF. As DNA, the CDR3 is TGTGCCAGCAGCTCAACCCCACCGGGGAGCGGGAGATATGGCGGGGAGCTGTTTTTT.

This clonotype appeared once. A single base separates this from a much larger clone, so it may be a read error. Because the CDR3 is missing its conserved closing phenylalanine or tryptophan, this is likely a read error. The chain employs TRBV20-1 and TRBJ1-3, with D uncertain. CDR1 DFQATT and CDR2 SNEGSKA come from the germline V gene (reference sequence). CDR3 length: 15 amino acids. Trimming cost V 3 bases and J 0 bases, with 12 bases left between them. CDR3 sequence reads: CSASKDRSSGNTIYS. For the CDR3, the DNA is TGCAGTGCTAGTAAGGACCGAAGCTCTGGAAACACCATATATTCT.

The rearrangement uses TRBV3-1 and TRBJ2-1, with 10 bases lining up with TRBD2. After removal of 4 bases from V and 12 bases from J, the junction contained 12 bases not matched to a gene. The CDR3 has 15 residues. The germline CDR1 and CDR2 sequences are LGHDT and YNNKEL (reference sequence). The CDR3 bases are TGTGCCAGCAGCCCCACTAGCGGGGTGCCTCGTAGGCAGTTCTTC. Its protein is CASSPTSGVPRRQFF.

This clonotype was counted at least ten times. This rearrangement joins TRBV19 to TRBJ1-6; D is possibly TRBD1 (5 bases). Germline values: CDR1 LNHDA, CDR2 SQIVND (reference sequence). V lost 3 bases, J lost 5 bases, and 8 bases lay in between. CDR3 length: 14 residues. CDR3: CASSIYRNNSPLHF. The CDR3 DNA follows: TGTGCCAGTAGTATCTACAGGAATAATTCACCCCTCCACTTT.

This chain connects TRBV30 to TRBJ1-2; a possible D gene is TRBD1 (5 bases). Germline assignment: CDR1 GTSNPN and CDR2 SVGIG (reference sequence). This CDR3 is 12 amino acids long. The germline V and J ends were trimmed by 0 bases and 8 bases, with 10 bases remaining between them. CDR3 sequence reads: CAWSVERQGYTF. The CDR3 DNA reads TGTGCCTGGAGTGTAGAGAGACAGGGCTACACCTTC.

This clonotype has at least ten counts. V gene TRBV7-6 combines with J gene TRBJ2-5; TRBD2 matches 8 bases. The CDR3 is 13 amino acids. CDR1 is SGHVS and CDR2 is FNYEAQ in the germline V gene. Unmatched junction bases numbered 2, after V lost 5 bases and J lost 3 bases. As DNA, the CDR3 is TGTGCCAGCAGCGGTAGCGGGAAAGAGACCCAGTACTTC. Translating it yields CASSGSGKETQYF.

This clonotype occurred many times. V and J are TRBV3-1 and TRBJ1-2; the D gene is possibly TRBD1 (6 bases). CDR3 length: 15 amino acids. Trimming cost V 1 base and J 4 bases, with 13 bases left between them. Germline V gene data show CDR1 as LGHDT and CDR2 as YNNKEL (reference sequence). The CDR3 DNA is TGTGCCAGCAGCCAAGGACTGACAGGAGGCTATGGCTACACCTTC. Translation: CASSQGLTGGYGYTF.

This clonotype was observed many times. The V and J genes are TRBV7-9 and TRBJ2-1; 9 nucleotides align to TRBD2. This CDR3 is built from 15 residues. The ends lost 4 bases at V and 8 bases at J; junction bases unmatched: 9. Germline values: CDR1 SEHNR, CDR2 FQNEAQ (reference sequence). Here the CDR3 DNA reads TGTGCCAGCAGCTCTCAAGGGCGGGAGGGTCATGAGCAGTTCTTC. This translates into CASSSQGREGHEQFF.

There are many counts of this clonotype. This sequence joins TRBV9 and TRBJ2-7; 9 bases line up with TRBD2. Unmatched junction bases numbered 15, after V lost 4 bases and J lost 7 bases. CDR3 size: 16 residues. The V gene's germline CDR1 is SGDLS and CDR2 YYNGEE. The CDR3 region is CASSPWGIAGVQEQYF. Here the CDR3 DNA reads TGTGCCAGCAGCCCATGGGGAATAGCGGGAGTTCAGGAGCAGTACTTC.

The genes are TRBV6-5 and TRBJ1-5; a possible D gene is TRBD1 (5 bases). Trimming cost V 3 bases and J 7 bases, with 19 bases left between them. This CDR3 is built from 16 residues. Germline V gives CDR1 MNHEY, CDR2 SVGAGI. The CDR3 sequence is CASSYGSGPYEQPQHF. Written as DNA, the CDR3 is TGTGCCAGCAGTTATGGGTCAGGGCCCTACGAGCAGCCCCAGCATTTT.

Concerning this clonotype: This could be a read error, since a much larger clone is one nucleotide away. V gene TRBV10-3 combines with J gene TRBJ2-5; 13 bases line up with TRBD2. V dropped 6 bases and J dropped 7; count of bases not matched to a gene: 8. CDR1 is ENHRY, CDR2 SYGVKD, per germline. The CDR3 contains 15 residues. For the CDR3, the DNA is TGTGCCATCAGCCGGACTAGCGGGAGTCCAGGGACCCAGTACTTC. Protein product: CAISRTSGSPGTQYF.

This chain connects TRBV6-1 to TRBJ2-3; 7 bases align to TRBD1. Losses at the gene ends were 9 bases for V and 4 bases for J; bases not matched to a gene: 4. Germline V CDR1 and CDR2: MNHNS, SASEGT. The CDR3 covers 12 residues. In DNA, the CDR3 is TGTGCCAGTCTAGACAGGGCAGATACGCAGTATTTT. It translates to CASLDRADTQYF.

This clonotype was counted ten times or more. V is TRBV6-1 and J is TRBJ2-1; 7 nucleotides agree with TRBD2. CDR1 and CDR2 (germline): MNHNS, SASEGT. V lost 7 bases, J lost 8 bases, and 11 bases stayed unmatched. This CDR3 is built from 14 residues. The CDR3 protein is CASILGLGWDEQFF. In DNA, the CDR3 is TGTGCCAGCATTCTAGGACTAGGTTGGGATGAGCAGTTCTTC.

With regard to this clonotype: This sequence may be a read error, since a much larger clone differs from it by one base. The CDR3 nucleotides are TGTGCCAGTAGTAAGGACAGGGGGGCCTACAATGAGCAGTTCTTC. It translates to CASSKDRGAYNEQFF. V is TRBV19 and J is TRBJ2-1; 10 bases are shared with TRBD1. The CDR3 covers 15 residues. Germline CDR1 reads LNHDA; CDR2 reads SQIVND (reference sequence). After removal of 4 bases from V and 2 bases from J, the junction contained 2 bases not matched to a gene.